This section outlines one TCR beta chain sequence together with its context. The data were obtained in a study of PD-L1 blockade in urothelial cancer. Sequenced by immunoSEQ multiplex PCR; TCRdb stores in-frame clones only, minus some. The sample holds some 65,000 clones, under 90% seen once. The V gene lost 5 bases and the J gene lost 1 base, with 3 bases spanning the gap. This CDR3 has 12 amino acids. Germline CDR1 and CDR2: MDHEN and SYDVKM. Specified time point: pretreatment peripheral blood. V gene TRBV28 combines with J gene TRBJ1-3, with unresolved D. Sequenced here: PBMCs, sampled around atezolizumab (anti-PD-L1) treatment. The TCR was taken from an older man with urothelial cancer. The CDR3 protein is CASSTSGNTIYF. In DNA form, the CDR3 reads TGTGCCAGCAGTACATCTGGAAACACCATATATTTT.